The rows below give T cell receptor beta chains drawn from one sample of a study of shared clonotypes between healthy human individuals. The assay was immunoSEQ multiplex PCR, and TCRdb's table has in-frame clones only and misses some. This sample has around 2.1 million clones, with under 97% found just once. The sequenced sample was naive CD4+ T cells sorted from blood. All receptors derive from a man in his late teens or twenties in good health. Both conserved end residues are part of each CDR3. D genes are given only for firm matches. Size is omitted from some rows. Given values are once, few, many or a class for expanded clones.

v_gene: TRBV6-5; d_gene: NA; abundance: NA; j_gene: TRBJ2-6; CDR3aa: CASSYTGLSGANVLTF; CDR3nt: TGTGCCAGCAGTTACACGGGCCTCTCTGGGGCCAACGTCCTGACTTTC
v_gene: TRBV6-5; d_gene: TRBD1; abundance: NA; j_gene: TRBJ1-4; CDR3aa: CASSYSFTGGFEKLFF; CDR3nt: TGTGCCAGCAGTTACTCTTTCACAGGGGGGTTTGAAAAACTGTTTTTT
v_gene: TRBV19; d_gene: NA; abundance: NA; j_gene: TRBJ1-2; CDR3aa: CASSEGPNYGYTF; CDR3nt: TGTGCCAGTAGTGAAGGGCCTAACTATGGCTACACCTTC
v_gene: TRBV5-6; d_gene: TRBD1; abundance: NA; j_gene: TRBJ1-1; CDR3aa: CASRTGVANTEAFF; CDR3nt: TGTGCCAGCAGGACAGGGGTCGCGAACACTGAAGCTTTCTTT
v_gene: TRBV5-4; d_gene: NA; abundance: NA; j_gene: TRBJ2-7; CDR3aa: CASSRGRDYEQYF; CDR3nt: TGTGCCAGCAGCCGAGGACGGGACTACGAGCAGTACTTC
v_gene: TRBV19; d_gene: NA; abundance: NA; j_gene: TRBJ2-7; CDR3aa: CASSREKDYEQYF; CDR3nt: TGTGCCAGTAGTCGAGAGAAGGACTACGAGCAGTACTTC
v_gene: TRBV6-1; d_gene: TRBD1; abundance: NA; j_gene: TRBJ1-6; CDR3aa: CASSEGGTALSPLHF; CDR3nt: TGTGCCAGCAGTGAAGGTGGGACAGCCCTTTCACCCCTCCACTTT
v_gene: TRBV7-3; d_gene: NA; abundance: NA; j_gene: TRBJ2-2; CDR3aa: CASSPGNTGELFF; CDR3nt: TGTGCCAGCAGCCCGGGGAACACCGGGGAGCTGTTTTTT
v_gene: TRBV4-2; d_gene: NA; abundance: NA; j_gene: TRBJ1-1; CDR3aa: CASSQDRVGPGTEAFF; CDR3nt: TGTGCCAGCAGCCAAGACAGGGTAGGGCCGGGGACTGAAGCTTTCTTT
v_gene: TRBV5-1; d_gene: NA; abundance: NA; j_gene: TRBJ1-1; CDR3aa: CASSLGGLLNTEAFF; CDR3nt: TGCGCCAGCAGCTTGGGCGGGTTACTGAACACTGAAGCTTTCTTT
v_gene: TRBV7-2; d_gene: NA; abundance: NA; j_gene: TRBJ2-3; CDR3aa: CASSLSGTSTDTQYF; CDR3nt: TGTGCCAGCAGCTTAAGCGGAACTAGCACAGATACGCAGTATTTT
v_gene: TRBV2; d_gene: NA; abundance: NA; j_gene: TRBJ1-1; CDR3aa: CATGAKNTEAFF; CDR3nt: TGTGCCACGGGGGCAAAGAACACTGAAGCTTTCTTT
v_gene: TRBV9; d_gene: TRBD2; abundance: NA; j_gene: TRBJ2-7; CDR3aa: CASNRGAGDYEQYF; CDR3nt: TGTGCCAGCAACCGGGGAGCGGGGGACTACGAGCAGTACTTC
v_gene: TRBV6-1; d_gene: NA; abundance: NA; j_gene: TRBJ1-6; CDR3aa: CASNGRIEPNSPLHF; CDR3nt: TGTGCCAGCAACGGACGAATCGAACCCAATTCACCCCTCCACTTT
v_gene: TRBV2; d_gene: NA; abundance: once; j_gene: TRBJ2-3; CDR3aa: CASRVDYTDTQYF; CDR3nt: TGTGCCAGCAGGGTGGACTACACAGATACGCAGTATTTT
v_gene: TRBV4-3; d_gene: NA; abundance: NA; j_gene: TRBJ1-4; CDR3aa: CASSQDRPGAGEKLFF; CDR3nt: TGCGCCAGCAGCCAAGATAGGCCGGGGGCGGGTGAAAAACTGTTTTTT
v_gene: TRBV6-5; d_gene: NA; abundance: NA; j_gene: TRBJ2-7; CDR3aa: CASSYSPYAYEQYF; CDR3nt: TGTGCCAGCAGTTACTCGCCGTACGCCTACGAGCAGTACTTC
v_gene: TRBV18; d_gene: NA; abundance: once; j_gene: TRBJ2-5; CDR3aa: CASSPYLETQYF; CDR3nt: TGTGCCAGCTCACCGTATTTAGAGACCCAGTACTTC
v_gene: TRBV6-5; d_gene: NA; abundance: NA; j_gene: TRBJ2-3; CDR3aa: CASSYGGGFSTDTQYF; CDR3nt: TGTGCCAGCAGTTACGGGGGGGGCTTTAGCACAGATACGCAGTATTTT
v_gene: TRBV18; d_gene: NA; abundance: NA; j_gene: TRBJ1-5; CDR3aa: CASSPGQRIQPQHF; CDR3nt: TGTGCCAGCTCACCCGGACAGAGGATACAGCCCCAGCATTTT
v_gene: TRBV7-9; d_gene: NA; abundance: NA; j_gene: TRBJ2-3; CDR3aa: CASSRGLRREEGTDTQYF; CDR3nt: TGTGCCAGCAGCAGGGGGCTTCGGCGGGAGGAGGGCACAGATACGCAGTATTTT
v_gene: TRBV11-2; d_gene: NA; abundance: NA; j_gene: TRBJ2-7; CDR3aa: CASSLEGQGSYEQYF; CDR3nt: TGTGCCAGCAGCTTAGAAGGTCAGGGGTCCTACGAGCAGTACTTC
v_gene: TRBV5-1; d_gene: TRBD2; abundance: NA; j_gene: TRBJ2-5; CDR3aa: CASSLDSGIRETQYF; CDR3nt: TGCGCCAGCAGCTTGGATAGCGGGATCCGTGAGACCCAGTACTTC
v_gene: TRBV11-2; d_gene: NA; abundance: NA; j_gene: TRBJ2-7; CDR3aa: CASSLVGWQVYEQYF; CDR3nt: TGTGCCAGCAGCTTAGTGGGTTGGCAGGTCTACGAGCAGTACTTC
v_gene: TRBV27; d_gene: TRBD1; abundance: once; j_gene: TRBJ1-5; CDR3aa: CASSLTGTGVDQPQHF; CDR3nt: TGTGCCAGCAGTTTAACCGGGACAGGGGTAGATCAGCCCCAGCATTTT
v_gene: TRBV11-2; d_gene: NA; abundance: NA; j_gene: TRBJ2-2; CDR3aa: CASSLGQTITGELFF; CDR3nt: TGTGCCAGCAGCTTAGGGCAGACGATAACCGGGGAGCTGTTTTTT
v_gene: TRBV11-2; d_gene: NA; abundance: NA; j_gene: TRBJ1-3; CDR3aa: CASSSTLQWGDTIYF; CDR3nt: TGTGCCAGCAGCTCCACCTTACAGTGGGGGGACACCATATATTTT
v_gene: TRBV7-8; d_gene: TRBD1; abundance: NA; j_gene: TRBJ2-7; CDR3aa: CASSRQGDYEQYF; CDR3nt: TGTGCCAGCAGCCGACAGGGAGACTACGAGCAGTACTTC
v_gene: TRBV27; d_gene: TRBD2; abundance: NA; j_gene: TRBJ2-7; CDR3aa: CASSLAGVSEQYF; CDR3nt: TGTGCCAGCAGTTTAGCGGGAGTATCCGAGCAGTACTTC
v_gene: TRBV27; d_gene: NA; abundance: NA; j_gene: TRBJ2-5; CDR3aa: CASSLASGGTQYF; CDR3nt: TGTGCCAGCAGTTTAGCCAGCGGAGGGACCCAGTACTTC
v_gene: TRBV5-1; d_gene: TRBD2; abundance: NA; j_gene: TRBJ2-5; CDR3aa: CASSAPGLAGQETQYF; CDR3nt: TGCGCCAGCAGCGCACCAGGACTAGCGGGACAAGAGACCCAGTACTTC
v_gene: TRBV18; d_gene: TRBD2; abundance: NA; j_gene: TRBJ2-5; CDR3aa: CASSHPGGETQYF; CDR3nt: TGTGCCAGCTCACACCCGGGAGGAGAGACCCAGTACTTC
v_gene: TRBV5-5; d_gene: NA; abundance: NA; j_gene: TRBJ2-2; CDR3aa: CASSSGTALYTGELFF; CDR3nt: TGTGCCAGCAGCTCTGGGACCGCACTCTACACCGGGGAGCTGTTTTTT
v_gene: TRBV28; d_gene: TRBD1; abundance: NA; j_gene: TRBJ1-1; CDR3aa: CASSSPGTAMNTEAFF; CDR3nt: TGTGCCAGCAGTTCTCCCGGGACAGCAATGAACACTGAAGCTTTCTTT
v_gene: TRBV29-1; d_gene: TRBD1; abundance: NA; j_gene: TRBJ2-2; CDR3aa: CSALGRAGQGSGELFF; CDR3nt: TGCAGCGCCCTAGGTCGGGCTGGACAGGGATCCGGGGAGCTGTTTTTT